The 3 T cell receptor beta chains presented below share a single source sample, sequenced in a study of blood T cell repertoires in COVID-19. The data were produced by immunoSEQ multiplex PCR, yet TCRdb's version contains in-frame clones alone and is incomplete. The sample contains fewer than 350,000 clones, around 90% of which appear only once. Sequenced input: PBMCs or T cells enriched from blood (not recorded which). The receptors derive from a man in his sixties who had recovered from COVID-19.

V gene TRBV5-1 combines with J gene TRBJ1-1, with 12 positions matching TRBD1. There are 15 residues in the CDR3. Germline V gene lookup returns CDR1 SGHRS and CDR2 YFSETQ. Losses at the gene ends were 4 bases for V and 5 bases for J; bases not matched to a gene: 6. In DNA, the CDR3 is TGCGCCAGCAGCAGGGACAGGGGGCGGGAAACTGAAGCTTTCTTT. Translated: CASSRDRGRETEAFF. The complete variable domain, with remaining parts taken from reference TRBV5-1 and TRBJ1-1, reads KAGVTQTPRYLIKTRGQQVTLSCSPISGHRSVSWYQQTPGQGLQFLFEYFSETQRNKGNFPGRFSGRQFSNSRSEMNVSTLELGDSALYLCASSRDRGRETEAFFGQGTRLTVV.

V is TRBV7-2 and J is TRBJ2-3; D may be TRBD2 (5 bases). CDR3 size: 14 residues. Trimming took off 5 bases at V and 4 bases at J, with 13 bases between the two ends. Germline V CDR1 and CDR2: SGHTA, FQGNSA. Here the CDR3 DNA reads TGTGCCAGCAGCCCGGGAAGTTTGGCAGATACGCAGTATTTT. Translation gives CASSPGSLADTQYF.

This clone came up many times. Other DNA sequences in this sample translate to the same CDR3. The V call is TRBV7-2, the J call TRBJ1-3, with D perhaps TRBD1 (6 bases). Germline V gene data show CDR1 as SGHTA and CDR2 as FQGNSA. Trimming cost V 3 bases and J 0 bases, with 6 bases left between them. The CDR3 consists of 14 residues. CDR3 in DNA: TGTGCCAGCAGCTTGACAGGCTCTGGAAACACCATATATTTT. Translation: CASSLTGSGNTIYF. Filled out from reference TRBV7-2 and TRBJ1-3, the complete variable domain reads GAGVSQSPSNKVTEKGKDVELRCDPISGHTALYWYRQSLGQGLEFLIYFQGNSAPDKSGLPSDRFSAERTGGSVSTLTIQRTQQEDSAVYLCASSLTGSGNTIYFGEGSWLTVV.